This T cell receptor beta chain derives from a study of shared clonotypes between healthy human individuals. Study in general: Those who served as donors were a couple of women and three men between the ages of 18 and 49.

The CDR3 extends over 15 amino acids. The V gene end was trimmed by 4 bases and the J gene end by 5 bases; junction bases not matched to a gene: 10. Germline CDR1 LNHDA, CDR2 SQIVND (reference sequence). The data were produced by immunoSEQ multiplex PCR, yet TCRdb's version contains in-frame clones alone and is incomplete. The data hold under 600,000 clones, with roughly 95% observed a single time. Material: naive CD4+ T cells sorted from blood. Noted subset: CD45RA+ positively selected. The receptor was derived from a woman in her twenties or thirties in good health. The chain uses TRBV19 and TRBJ2-7, with TRBD2 matching 8 bases. The CDR3 loop is CASSSPSSGSNEQYF. The CDR3 coding sequence is TGTGCCAGTAGTAGCCCCTCCAGCGGGAGCAACGAGCAGTACTTC.